What follows are 17 T cell receptor beta chains derived from one specimen sequenced in a study of cytomegalovirus exposure and HLA in healthy donors. This PCR relied on a set of 60 Vbeta primers and 13 Jbeta primers. TCRdb keeps only in-frame clones here, not all; method: immunoSEQ multiplex PCR. The sample table includes about 43,000 clones. What was sequenced was PBMCs. These receptors came from a woman between 25 and 40 years old in good health and CMV-seronegative.

The CDR3 sequence is CASSLGASPPYEQYF. The CDR3 DNA reads as TGTGCCAGCAGCTTGGGAGCTAGCCCACCCTACGAGCAGTACTTC. This chain joins TRBV5-4 and TRBJ2-7, with a tentative D call TRBD2 (5 bases). The germline V gene encodes CDR1 SGHNT and CDR2 YYREEE (reference sequence). The CDR3 is 15 residues long. V lost 0 bases, J lost 2 bases, and 12 bases lay in between.

Points on this clone: Compared with germline, one end of the junction differs, possibly owing to a read error. The J gene is TRBJ2-7, the V gene TRBV7-9, with D maybe TRBD2 (6 bases). Germline assignment: CDR1 SEHNR and CDR2 FQNEAQ (reference sequence). The CDR3 totals 16 residues. DNA for the CDR3: TGTGCCAGCAGCTTAGGGGGTAGCGGCAGCTCCTACGAGCAGTCCTTC. Residues: CASSLGGSGSSYEQSF.

V gene TRBV14 combines with J gene TRBJ1-2, with 7 bases identical to TRBD1. The CDR3 spans 16 residues. In germline, CDR1 is SGHDN, CDR2 FVKESK. The V segment lost 4 bases and the J segment 5 bases; nucleotides outside the gene matches: 13. The CDR3 sequence is CASSLLLGTADYGYTF. The CDR3, as DNA: TGTGCCAGCAGCCTTCTCCTAGGGACAGCGGATTATGGCTACACCTTC.

The chain has TRBV27 and TRBJ2-2; TRBD2 is a possible D gene (6 bases). The ends were cut back, 5 bases at V and 4 bases at J, with 14 bases in the middle. There are 15 residues in the CDR3. Per the germline V gene, CDR1 is MNHEY and CDR2 is SMNVEV (reference sequence). The DNA for the CDR3 is TGTGCCAGCAGTGCCTCCGTCGGGGGCACCGGGGAGCTGTTTTTT. Translated, it gives CASSASVGGTGELFF.

With regard to this clone: The junction departs from germline at one end; a sequencing error may be responsible. The chain has TRBV7-7 and TRBJ2-5; D is perhaps TRBD2 (5 bases). Germline-derived CDR1 and CDR2 are SSHAT and FNYEAQ (reference sequence). CDR3 length: 15 amino acids. The CDR3 loop is CASSLGSAGSGTQYF. The CDR3, as DNA: TGTGCTAGCAGCTTAGGGTCGGCAGGAAGCGGGACCCAGTACTTC.

The V and J genes are TRBV15 and TRBJ2-6, with D hard to call. Germline V CDR1 and CDR2: LNHNV, YYDKDF (reference sequence). Trimming removed 0 bases at V and 0 bases at J, with 6 bases between. The CDR3 runs to 16 residues. In DNA, the CDR3 is TGTGCCACCAGCAGAGATCAAGCCTCTGGGGCCAACGTCCTGACTTTC. This codes for CATSRDQASGANVLTF.

The rearrangement uses TRBV5-1 and TRBJ2-3; D is perhaps TRBD2 (5 bases). V was shortened by 0 bases and J by 3 bases, with 8 bases between the two germline ends. This CDR3 has 14 residues. CDR1 is SGHRS, CDR2 YFSETQ, per germline. DNA of the CDR3: TGCGCCAGCAGCTTGGCCAGCGGAACAGATACGCAGTATTTT. Encoded protein: CASSLASGTDTQYF.

The V call is TRBV29-1, the J call TRBJ2-5; 8 nucleotides line up with TRBD1. The V gene's germline CDR1 is SQVTM and CDR2 ANQGSEA. V trimming: 6 bases; J trimming: 5 bases; junction bases outside the gene matches: 5. The CDR3 contains 12 residues. The CDR3 region is CSVAAGGETQYF. In DNA form, the CDR3 reads TGCAGCGTGGCGGCAGGGGGCGAGACCCAGTACTTC.

V and J are TRBV7-9 and TRBJ1-2, with TRBD1 matching over 8 bases. The V segment lost 5 bases and the J segment 4 bases; nucleotides outside the gene matches: 3. This CDR3 has 13 amino acids. From germline, CDR1 is SEHNR and CDR2 FQNEAQ (reference sequence). In nucleotides, the CDR3 is TGTGCCAGCAGCGCCGGGACAGGCTATGGCTACACCTTC. This codes for CASSAGTGYGYTF.

J is TRBJ2-7 and V is TRBV6-5; D unresolved. Germline lookup yields CDR1 MNHEY and CDR2 SVGAGI. This CDR3 contains 13 residues. Trimming cost V 5 bases and J 0 bases, with 8 bases left between them. The DNA of the CDR3 is TGTGCCAGCAGTAGACAACCCTCCTACGAGCAGTACTTC. It specifies CASSRQPSYEQYF.

The chain uses TRBV2 and TRBJ2-7; TRBD2 is a possible D gene (6 bases). This CDR3 has 13 residues. Deletions cut 8 bases from V and 2 bases from J, with 13 bases between. The germline V gene has CDR1 SNHLY and CDR2 FYNNEI. The CDR3 region has the DNA TGTGCCAGCCGTGGGACTTCCGCCTACGAGCAGTACTTC. Protein sequence: CASRGTSAYEQYF.

The rearrangement joins TRBV28 to TRBJ2-7; tentatively, D is TRBD2 (6 bases). The V end was cut by 8 bases, the J end by 7 bases, with 6 bases between. The CDR3 totals 9 residues. Germline assignment: CDR1 MDHEN and CDR2 SYDVKM. The CDR3: CASGGEQYF. CDR3 DNA sequence: TGTGCCAGCGGGGGGGAGCAGTACTTC.

V and J are TRBV10-2 and TRBJ1-3; D not certain. CDR1 is WSHSY, CDR2 SAAADI, per germline. The V and J ends lost 7 bases and 0 bases respectively, with 10 bases between them. There are 14 residues in the CDR3. The CDR3 sequence: CASTPTFSGNTIYF. The CDR3 region has the DNA TGCGCCAGCACCCCAACTTTCTCTGGAAACACCATATATTTT.

The V call is TRBV10-1, the J call TRBJ2-1; 7 bases are a match to TRBD2. Germline lookup yields CDR1 WNHNN and CDR2 SYGVQD (reference sequence). After removal of 6 bases from V and 2 bases from J, the junction contained 13 bases not matched to a gene. The CDR3 runs to 17 residues. The CDR3 is CASRQAGVMGPYNEQFF. For the CDR3, the DNA is TGCGCCAGCAGGCAGGCGGGGGTGATGGGTCCCTACAATGAGCAGTTCTTC.

The V gene is TRBV4-1, the J gene TRBJ2-1; D is possibly TRBD1 (5 bases). Germline-derived CDR1 and CDR2 are MGHRA and YSYEKL. The V end was cut by 2 bases, the J end by 1 base, with 9 bases between. This CDR3 has 15 residues. The chain's CDR3 is CASSQNQGSYNEQFF. CDR3 bases: TGCGCCAGCAGCCAAAATCAGGGTTCCTACAATGAGCAGTTCTTC.

CDR3 coding DNA: TGCGCCAGCAGCCGTTCGCCGGACAGGTTGGATGAAAAACTGTTTTTT. It is translated as CASSRSPDRLDEKLFF. J is TRBJ1-4 and V is TRBV4-1, with 7 nucleotides matching TRBD1. The CDR3 totals 16 residues. V lost 4 bases and J lost 6; bases outside the gene matches: 11. In germline, CDR1 is MGHRA, CDR2 YSYEKL.

The V gene is TRBV4-1, the J gene TRBJ2-1; possibly TRBD2 for D (6 bases). The CDR3 loop spans 13 amino acids. The V gene lost 3 bases and the J gene lost 8 bases, with 11 bases spanning the gap. The V gene's germline CDR1 is MGHRA and CDR2 YSYEKL. CDR3: CASSQAREDEQFF. CDR3 nucleotide sequence: TGCGCCAGCAGCCAGGCGAGGGAGGATGAGCAGTTCTTC.